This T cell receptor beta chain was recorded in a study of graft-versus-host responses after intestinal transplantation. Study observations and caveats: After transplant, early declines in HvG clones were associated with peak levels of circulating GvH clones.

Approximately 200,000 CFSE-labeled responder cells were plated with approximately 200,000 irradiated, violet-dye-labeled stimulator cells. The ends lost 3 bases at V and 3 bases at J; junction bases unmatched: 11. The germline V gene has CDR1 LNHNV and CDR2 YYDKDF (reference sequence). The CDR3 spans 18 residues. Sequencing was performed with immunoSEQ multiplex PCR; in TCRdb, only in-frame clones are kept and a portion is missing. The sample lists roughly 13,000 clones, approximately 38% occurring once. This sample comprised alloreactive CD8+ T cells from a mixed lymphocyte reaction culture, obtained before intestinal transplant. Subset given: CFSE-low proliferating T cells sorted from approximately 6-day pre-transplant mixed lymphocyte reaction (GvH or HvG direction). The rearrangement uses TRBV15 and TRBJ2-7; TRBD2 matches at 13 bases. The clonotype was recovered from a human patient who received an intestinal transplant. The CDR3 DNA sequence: TGTGCCACCAGCAGTTACCCGCCGGGACTAGCGGGAAACTACGAGCAGTACTTC. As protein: CATSSYPPGLAGNYEQYF.